These 21 T cell receptor beta chains originate from one sample sequenced in a study of T cells in Graves' hyperthyroidism and ophthalmopathy (dated by TCRdb to about 2019). Libraries were prepared through multiplex PCR. Sequenced using an Illumina HiSeq 2000. The TCR beta CDR3 regions were amplified from RNA transcripts. The first round of RT-PCR for the TCR CDR3 was performed with the HTBI primer set and the Qiagen OneStep RT-PCR kit. TCRdb reran the public reads through fastp at Q25 and MiXCR, keeping productive beta chains. Each entry is one CDR3 protein sequence, shown with its most common DNA and genes. The sample table records a few hundred thousand distinct CDR3 sequences; 17% of these occur just once. The ten largest clones represent approximately 18% of the sample. The sequencing input was blood. These receptors were taken from a woman aged 18-35 years with Graves' ophthalmopathy.

This clonotype came up many times. The chain couples TRBV28 to TRBJ1-2; D call uncertain. The ends were cut back, 7 bases at V and 4 bases at J, with 25 bases in the middle. This CDR3 spans 17 amino acids. Germline lookup yields CDR1 MDHEN and CDR2 SYDVKM. CDR3 in amino acids: CASTSLSASAEGYGYTF. The DNA of the CDR3 is TGTGCCAGCACCTCCTTATCGGCAAGCGCAGAAGGCTATGGCTACACCTTC.

The sample holds many counts of this clonotype. This rearrangement joins TRBV29-1 to TRBJ1-1, with D possibly matching TRBD1 (6 bases). The CDR3 totals 13 residues. Trimming removed 7 bases from V and 3 bases from J, with 15 bases in between. Germline CDR1 SQVTM, CDR2 ANQGSEA. CDR3 coding DNA: TGCAGCGATGCTCCCACAGGGTACACTGAAGCTTTCTTT. Translation gives CSDAPTGYTEAFF.

This clonotype was seen ten or more times. The chain employs TRBV2 and TRBJ2-1; 11 bases map to TRBD1. CDR3 length: 15 amino acids. Germline trimming cut 8 bases from V and 2 bases from J; bases unmatched to any gene: 5. The V gene's germline CDR1 is SNHLY and CDR2 FYNNEI. The CDR3 sequence: CASQGQGVTYNEQFF. The CDR3 nucleotides are TGTGCCAGCCAGGGACAGGGGGTCACCTACAATGAGCAGTTCTTC.

This clonotype was observed many times. The chain links TRBV6-5 to TRBJ1-2; D ambiguous. The CDR3 sequence is 16 residues long. Germline loops: CDR1 MNHEY, CDR2 SVGAGI. Trimming shortened V by 0 bases and J by 6 bases, and 17 bases separated the two germline ends. The CDR3 is CASSYSITGNQDGYTF. CDR3 DNA: TGTGCCAGCAGTTACTCGATAACGGGGAACCAAGATGGCTACACCTTC.

The genes are TRBV5-1 and TRBJ1-6, with D tentatively TRBD1 (5 bases). Germline-derived CDR1 and CDR2 are SGHRS and YFSETQ. This CDR3 is 14 amino acids long. V was shortened by 0 bases and J by 8 bases, with 9 bases between the two germline ends. The CDR3 here is CASSLEGIDSPLHF. For the CDR3, the DNA is TGCGCCAGCAGCTTGGAGGGGATCGATTCACCCCTCCACTTT.

To note about this clonotype: One end of the junction does not line up with germline, which may come from a read error. This chain links TRBV28 with TRBJ1-6; D is undetermined. The germline V gene has CDR1 MDHEN and CDR2 SYDVKM. CDR3 length equals 14 residues. The CDR3 is CANSLHGENSPLHF. Written as DNA, the CDR3 is TGTGCCAACAGTTTACATGGGGAGAATTCACCCCTCCACTTT.

The V and J genes are TRBV19 and TRBJ2-1; 11 bases map to TRBD2. CDR3 length: 14 residues. In germline, CDR1 is LNHDA, CDR2 SQIVND (reference sequence). With V trimmed by 3 bases and J by 5 bases, 0 bases remained unmatched. The CDR3 sequence is CASSMGLADNEQFF. The CDR3 DNA follows: TGTGCCAGTAGTATGGGACTAGCGGACAATGAGCAGTTCTTC.

V is TRBV7-8 and J is TRBJ2-3; 13 bases are a match to TRBD2. The germline gives CDR1 SGHVS, CDR2 FQNEAQ. This CDR3 contains 23 residues. Losses at the gene ends were 5 bases for V and 0 bases for J; bases not matched to a gene: 23. CDR3 nucleotides: TGTGCCAGCAGCCCCCTCGGGGGTGGACTAGCGGGAGTGGGGGGATATAGCACAGATACGCAGTATTTT. This codes for CASSPLGGGLAGVGGYSTDTQYF.

This clonotype was found many times. DNA for the CDR3: TGCAGTGCTAGAGGGGGGGGGAGCATTCCGAAGACCCAGTACTTC. Translated, it gives CSARGGGSIPKTQYF. V usage is TRBV20-1 and J usage is TRBJ2-5; 7 bases line up with TRBD2. Germline CDR1 reads DFQATT; CDR2 reads SNEGSKA (reference sequence). CDR3 length equals 15 residues. V was pared by 1 base and J by 6 bases, with 11 bases of the junction left unmatched.

Concerning this clonotype: No conserved phenylalanine or tryptophan ends this CDR3, so it is likely a read error. The chain recombines TRBV3-1 with TRBJ2-5; 8 bases are a match to TRBD1. The length of the CDR3 is 16 residues. CDR1 LGHDT and CDR2 YNNKEL come from the germline V gene (reference sequence). With V trimmed by 1 base and J by 5 bases, 9 bases remained unmatched. CDR3 nucleotides: TGTGCCAGCAGCCAAGTTGAGGACAGGGTCGGGGAGACCCAGTACTCC. Its translation: CASSQVEDRVGETQYS.

The chain employs TRBV7-2 and TRBJ2-1, with 8 bases aligning to TRBD2. The V gene end was trimmed by 5 bases and the J gene end by 7 bases; junction bases not matched to a gene: 13. The V gene's germline CDR1 is SGHTA and CDR2 FQGNSA. The CDR3 sequence is 16 residues long. CDR3 sequence reads: CASSPMGAGGGNEQFF. The CDR3 bases are TGTGCCAGCAGCCCAATGGGGGCGGGGGGTGGGAATGAGCAGTTCTTC.

This clonotype was recorded many times. The chain couples TRBV3-1 to TRBJ2-7; D not resolved. Germline V gene sequence: CDR1 LGHDT, CDR2 YNNKEL (reference sequence). The V and J ends lost 4 bases and 4 bases respectively, with 11 bases between them. The CDR3 is 13 amino acids. The CDR3: CASSPRVQYEQYF. The DNA for the CDR3 is TGTGCCAGCAGCCCCCGGGTACAATACGAGCAGTACTTC.

There are many counts of this clonotype. V and J are TRBV6-5 and TRBJ2-7; D possibly corresponds to TRBD2 (6 bases). V lost 0 bases and J lost 6, with 12 bases in between. This CDR3 contains 14 residues. CDR1 and CDR2 from the germline V gene are MNHEY and SVGAGI. The CDR3 reads CASSYSYGSTEQYF. CDR3 nucleotides: TGTGCCAGCAGTTACTCTTACGGGAGTACCGAGCAGTACTTC.

The chain is built from TRBV19 and TRBJ2-7; possibly TRBD2 for D (5 bases). The CDR3 contains 13 residues. Germline-derived CDR1 and CDR2 are LNHDA and SQIVND (reference sequence). With 7 bases removed from V and 0 bases from J, the gap between germline ends came to 10 bases. CDR3 region: CASTSGSSYEQYF. DNA of the CDR3: TGTGCCAGTACCTCGGGGAGCTCCTACGAGCAGTACTTC.

At least ten counts were recorded for this clonotype. The chain recombines TRBV20-1 with TRBJ2-3; D gene unclear. The CDR3 totals 15 residues. V lost 1 base and J lost 2, with 13 bases in between. Looked up from germline, CDR1 is DFQATT and CDR2 is SNEGSKA (reference sequence). The CDR3 spells CSARVVAAITDTQYF. The CDR3 nucleotides are TGCAGTGCTAGAGTGGTAGCAGCCATCACAGATACGCAGTATTTT.

This clonotype was observed many times. The chain combines TRBV29-1 with TRBJ2-5, with a weak D call TRBD1 (6 bases). The CDR3 is 13 residues long. With 2 bases removed from V and 4 bases from J, the gap between germline ends came to 11 bases. Per the germline V gene, CDR1 is SQVTM and CDR2 is ANQGSEA. The CDR3: CSVEPTGIETQYF. DNA for the CDR3: TGCAGCGTTGAACCAACAGGGATAGAGACCCAGTACTTC.

In its sample, this clonotype was seen many times. The chain links TRBV5-8 to TRBJ1-2; D unclear. V shed 1 base and J shed 1 base, with 14 bases lying between them. Germline-derived CDR1 and CDR2 are SGHTS and YDEGEE. CDR3 size: 16 residues. The CDR3 here is CASSLRSRWINYGYTF. CDR3 in DNA: TGTGCCAGCAGCTTGCGTTCGCGCTGGATTAACTATGGCTACACCTTC.

The CDR3 DNA is TGTGCCAGCAGCAGAACAGGGGTGGCTAATGAAAAACTGTTTTTT. It codes for CASSRTGVANEKLFF. The chain combines TRBV7-6 with TRBJ1-4; 7 bases align to TRBD1. Trimming took 5 bases from V and 3 from J; bases not matched to a gene: 6. The germline CDR1 and CDR2 sequences are SGHVS and FNYEAQ. The CDR3 has 15 residues.

V is TRBV28 and J is TRBJ2-7; 8 bases are shared with TRBD2. Losses at the gene ends were 5 bases for V and 7 bases for J; bases not matched to a gene: 10. From germline, CDR1 is MDHEN and CDR2 SYDVKM. The CDR3 is 14 amino acids. CDR3 in DNA: TGTGCCAGCAGTGAAGCGGGAGATGCGTCTGAGCAGTACTTC. This encodes CASSEAGDASEQYF.

This clonotype was seen more than once but under ten times. The rearrangement uses TRBV4-1 and TRBJ2-1; D is undetermined. From germline, CDR1 is MGHRA and CDR2 YSYEKL. The CDR3 totals 13 residues. V lost 2 bases, J lost 5 bases, and 7 bases lay in between. In nucleotides, the CDR3 is TGCGCCAGCAGCCAATGGCGTAACAATGAGCAGTTCTTC. Its translation: CASSQWRNNEQFF.

The CDR3 loop is CASSGGQGTEQYF. DNA for the CDR3: TGTGCCAGCAGCGGGGGACAGGGGACCGAGCAGTACTTC. The rearrangement joins TRBV11-2 to TRBJ2-7; 10 nucleotides align to TRBD1. Germline V gene lookup returns CDR1 SGHAT and CDR2 FQNNGV. The CDR3 has 13 residues. V trimming: 5 bases; J trimming: 6 bases; junction bases outside the gene matches: 4. Full variable domain (outside the CDR3, taken from reference TRBV11-2 and TRBJ2-7): EAGVAQSPRYKIIEKRQSVAFWCNPISGHATLYWYQQILGQGPKLLIQFQNNGVVDDSQLPKDRFSAERLKGVDSTLKIQPAKLEDSAVYLCASSGGQGTEQYFGPGTRLTVT.